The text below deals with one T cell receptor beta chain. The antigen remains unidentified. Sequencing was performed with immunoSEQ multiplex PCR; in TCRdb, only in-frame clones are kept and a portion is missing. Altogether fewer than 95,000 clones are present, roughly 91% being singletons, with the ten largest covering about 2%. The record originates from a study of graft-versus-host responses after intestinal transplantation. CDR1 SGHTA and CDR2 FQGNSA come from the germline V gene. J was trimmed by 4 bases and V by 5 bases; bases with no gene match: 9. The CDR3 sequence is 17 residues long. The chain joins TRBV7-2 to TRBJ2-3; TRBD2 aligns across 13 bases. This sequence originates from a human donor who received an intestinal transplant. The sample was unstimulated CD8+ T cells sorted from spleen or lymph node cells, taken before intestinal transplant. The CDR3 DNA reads TGTGCCAGCAGCCCTAGGGAAACTAGCGGGGGGGCAGATACGCAGTATTTT. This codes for CASSPRETSGGADTQYF.